This T cell receptor beta chain was identified in a study of shared clonotypes between healthy human individuals. Negatively enriched CD4+ T cells were divided by CD45RA into naive and memory. Trimming at V came to 3 bases and at J to 5 bases, leaving 10 bases not matched to a gene. The CDR3 is 16 residues long. The germline V gene encodes CDR1 MDHEN and CDR2 SYDVKM. Assay execution proceeded at the deep level. Assay: immunoSEQ multiplex PCR; the TCRdb copy retains only in-frame clones and omits some. Among about 990,000 clones, approximately 80% were seen once, and the ten largest hold 0.55% to 0.7%.

Input material: memory CD4+ T cells from PBMCs. Noted subset: CD45RA-negative fraction. This chain connects TRBV28 to TRBJ2-1, with 7 bases matching TRBD1. This TCR derives from a young man in good health. Some clones in this sample may be carry-over from other donors' samples. The CDR3 DNA reads as TGTGCCAGCAGTTTTCTGGACAGGAGGAGGAACAATGAGCAGTTCTTC. Translated: CASSFLDRRRNNEQFF. The complete variable domain, with remaining parts taken from reference TRBV28 and TRBJ2-1, reads DVKVTQSSRYLVKRTGEKVFLECVQDMDHENMFWYRQDPGLGLRLIYFSYDVKMKEKGDIPEGYSVSREKKERFSLILESASTNQTSMYLCASSFLDRRRNNEQFFGPGTRLTVL.